The 32 T cell receptor beta chains below were found in one sample sequenced in a study of T cells in Graves' hyperthyroidism and ophthalmopathy. Researchers took RNA transcripts and amplified the TCR beta CDR3 regions from them. In the first-round RT-PCR of the TCR CDR3, the HTBI primer set was used. TCRdb reprocessed the multiplex PCR reads with MiXCR, giving one entry per CDR3 protein. The sample has 650,000 to 750,000 distinct CDR3 sequences; about 14% are singletons. Material for sequencing was blood. All receptors come from a woman between 18 and 29 years old with Graves' hyperthyroidism.

This clonotype was counted many times. The junction departs from germline at one end; a sequencing error may be responsible. V gene TRBV6-1 combines with J gene TRBJ2-7, with TRBD1 identical over 8 bases. Germline loops: CDR1 MNHNS, CDR2 SASEGT. This CDR3 is built from 16 residues. CDR3 sequence reads: CASSEGPGTGLYEQYF. The CDR3 DNA reads TGTGCCAGCAGCGAAGGTCCCGGGACAGGACTCTACGAGCAGTACTTC.

CDR3 sequence reads: CASSQGAGGTQYF. CDR3 bases: TGTGCCAGCAGCCAAGGAGCCGGCGGGACCCAGTACTTC. The V and J genes are TRBV3-1 and TRBJ2-5; no definite D call. The CDR3 sequence is 13 residues long. V was shortened by 1 base and J by 7 bases, with 10 bases between the two germline ends. CDR1 is LGHDT, CDR2 YNNKEL, per germline (reference sequence).

The chain uses TRBV4-1 and TRBJ2-2, with D unresolved. CDR1 and CDR2 (germline): MGHRA, YSYEKL. The CDR3 extends over 15 amino acids. The V gene lost 1 base and the J gene lost 0 bases, with 6 bases spanning the gap. The DNA for the CDR3 is TGCGCCAGCAGCCAAGGTCTCGCGAACACCGGGGAGCTGTTTTTT. Encoded protein: CASSQGLANTGELFF.

In this sample, this clonotype turned up many times. This chain uses TRBV2 with TRBJ2-2; TRBD2 might be the D (5 bases). Germline CDR1 SNHLY, CDR2 FYNNEI. Trimming removed 2 bases at V and 5 bases at J, with 6 bases between. The CDR3 runs 13 residues. The CDR3, as DNA: TGTGCCAGCAGTGAAAAGCGGACCGGGGAGCTGTTTTTT. This translates into CASSEKRTGELFF.

This clonotype came up many times. The chain combines TRBV12-3 or TRBV12-4 with TRBJ1-1; no reliable D call. CDR3 size: 12 residues. Trimming removed 3 bases at V and 8 bases at J, with 10 bases between. The CDR3 DNA follows: TGTGCCAGCAGTTTTCACGGGTTGGAAGCTTTCTTT. Its translation: CASSFHGLEAFF.

There are many counts of this clonotype. The chain recombines TRBV18 with TRBJ1-4, with D uncertain. The CDR3 has 13 amino acids. The V and J ends lost 3 bases and 7 bases respectively, with 9 bases between them. Germline values: CDR1 KGHSH, CDR2 LQKENI. As DNA, the CDR3 is TGTGCCAGCTCACCGTCCGGAAGTGAAAAACTGTTTTTT. Its protein product is CASSPSGSEKLFF. The full variable domain, rest sourced from reference TRBV18 and TRBJ1-4, is NAGVMQNPRHLVRRRGQEARLRCSPMKGHSHVYWYRQLPEEGLKFMVYLQKENIIDESGMPKERFSAEFPKEGPSILRIQQVVRGDSAAYFCASSPSGSEKLFFGSGTQLSVL.

This clonotype has a count of ten or more. The CDR3 DNA is TGTGCCAGCAGCTTAGTTAATGCTTTGGCCAAAAACATTCAGTACTTC. It translates to CASSLVNALAKNIQYF. The chain links TRBV7-2 to TRBJ2-4, with unresolved D. With 1 base removed from V and 1 base from J, the gap between germline ends came to 11 bases. There are 16 residues in the CDR3. CDR1 and CDR2 from the germline V gene are SGHTA and FQGNSA.

This clonotype was seen only a few times. The genes are TRBV6-2 or TRBV6-3 and TRBJ2-1; D is unresolved. Trimming removed 7 bases from V and 12 bases from J, with 13 bases in between. The CDR3 runs to 11 residues. The germline gives CDR1 MNHEY, CDR2 SVGEGT. The CDR3 region is CASNLFGVQFF. CDR3 sequence (DNA): TGTGCCAGCAACCTCTTCGGAGTGCAGTTCTTC.

The chain is built from TRBV5-1 and TRBJ1-4; D remains unclear. Germline CDR1 and CDR2: SGHRS and YFSETQ. The length of the CDR3 is 15 residues. V was cut by 0 bases and J by 8 bases, with 14 bases left in between. CDR3 amino acids: CASSLAVGRSEKLFF. CDR3 bases: TGCGCCAGCAGCTTGGCCGTAGGTCGCTCGGAAAAACTGTTTTTT.

The chain couples TRBV20-1 to TRBJ2-1, with D possibly matching TRBD1 (5 bases). CDR1 DFQATT and CDR2 SNEGSKA come from the germline V gene (reference sequence). The V end was cut by 3 bases, the J end by 4 bases, with 13 bases between. The CDR3 runs to 14 residues. The CDR3 DNA is TGCAGTGCTAGTAAGGGCCAGGGATACAATGAGCAGTTCTTC. Amino acids: CSASKGQGYNEQFF.

The chain links TRBV10-3 to TRBJ2-7; D tentatively reads TRBD1 or TRBD2 (6 bases each). Germline V CDR1 and CDR2: ENHRY, SYGVKD. This CDR3 has 17 amino acids. Trimming removed 11 bases at V and 0 bases at J, with 26 bases between. The CDR3 nucleotides read TGTGCCGTCGGCAAAACGGGGGCGGGGTATAGCTCCTACGAGCAGTACTTC. This gives the protein CAVGKTGAGYSSYEQYF.

This sequence joins TRBV5-5 and TRBJ2-3, with D possibly matching TRBD1 (6 bases). The CDR3 length is 11 residues. Per germline, CDR1 SGHKS and CDR2 YYEKEE (reference sequence). The V and J ends lost 5 bases and 10 bases respectively, with 11 bases between them. DNA of the CDR3: TGTGCCAGCAGGACACAGGGCCCGCAGTATTTT. This codes for CASRTQGPQYF.

V is TRBV7-3 and J is TRBJ1-6, with D possibly TRBD1 on 6 matching bases. The germline V and J ends were trimmed by 5 bases and 1 base, with 12 bases remaining between them. Germline values: CDR1 SGHTA, CDR2 FQGTGA. CDR3 length: 16 amino acids. CDR3 sequence reads: CASSPATGSYNSPLHF. The CDR3 DNA is TGTGCCAGCAGCCCAGCCACAGGGTCCTATAATTCACCCCTCCACTTT. Combining the CDR3 with reference TRBV7-3 and TRBJ1-6 gives the whole variable domain GAGVSQTPSNKVTEKGKYVELRCDPISGHTALYWYRQSLGQGPEFLIYFQGTGAADDSGLPNDRFFAVRPEGSVSTLKIQRTERGDSAVYLCASSPATGSYNSPLHFGNGTRLTVT.

This clonotype was seen many times. CDR3 loop: CASSPPGLMGTEAFF. CDR3 nucleotides: TGTGCCAGCAGCCCTCCAGGTCTAATGGGGACTGAAGCTTTCTTT. The chain carries TRBV11-2 and TRBJ1-1; D is undetermined. From germline, CDR1 is SGHAT and CDR2 FQNNGV. The V gene lost 5 bases and the J gene lost 5 bases, with 18 bases spanning the gap. The CDR3 extends over 15 amino acids.

This clonotype was seen repeatedly, ten times or more. The chain combines TRBV11-2 with TRBJ2-1, with D unresolved. The V gene's germline CDR1 is SGHAT and CDR2 FQNNGV. This CDR3 is 19 amino acids long. Between the trimmed V and J ends, which lost 1 base and 2 bases, there was a span of 21 bases. CDR3 bases: TGTGCCAGCAGCTTAGGAATCTCCGGCCCTCGTAAAACCTACAATGAGCAGTTCTTC. This encodes CASSLGISGPRKTYNEQFF.

The J gene is TRBJ1-5, the V gene TRBV20-1; D is uncertain. From germline, CDR1 is DFQATT and CDR2 SNEGSKA (reference sequence). This CDR3 spans 12 amino acids. The germline V and J ends were trimmed by 1 base and 6 bases, with 7 bases remaining between them. As DNA, the CDR3 is TGCAGTGCTAGAGTCGCCGGTCAGCCCCAGCATTTT. Amino acids: CSARVAGQPQHF.

This chain uses TRBV24-1 with TRBJ2-1, with no clear D. V shed 2 bases and J shed 2 bases, with 12 bases lying between them. The germline CDR1 and CDR2 sequences are KGHDR and SFDVKD. CDR3 length equals 16 residues. The CDR3 region has the DNA TGTGCCACCAGTGATTGGGGTCTAGACGCCTACAATGAGCAGTTCTTC. Encoded protein: CATSDWGLDAYNEQFF.

At least ten counts were recorded for this clonotype. The rearrangement joins TRBV27 to TRBJ2-7; the D is unclear. Per germline, CDR1 MNHEY and CDR2 SMNVEV (reference sequence). The CDR3 has 13 amino acids. V gave up 6 bases and J gave up 6 bases, with 15 bases separating them. The DNA of the CDR3 is TGTGCCAGCAGATTAGATGGGGTCGGCGAGCAGTACTTC. Residues: CASRLDGVGEQYF.

V and J are TRBV6-6 and TRBJ2-7, with 7 nucleotides matching TRBD1. The length of the CDR3 is 14 residues. J gave up 3 bases and V 2 bases, and 4 bases lay outside the gene matches. The germline CDR1 and CDR2 sequences are MNHNY and SVGAGI (reference sequence). CDR3 sequence: CASSYRQGDYEQYF. The CDR3, as DNA: TGTGCCAGCAGTTACCGTCAGGGGGACTACGAGCAGTACTTC.

The chain joins TRBV24-1 to TRBJ2-3; TRBD1 might be the D (6 bases). This CDR3 spans 14 amino acids. From germline, CDR1 is KGHDR and CDR2 SFDVKD. The ends were cut back, 4 bases at V and 6 bases at J, with 13 bases in the middle. CDR3 protein: CATSDPRGMDTQYF. CDR3 nucleotide sequence: TGTGCCACCAGTGACCCCAGGGGAATGGATACGCAGTATTTT.

V gene TRBV19 combines with J gene TRBJ1-5, with D possibly being TRBD1 (5 bases). V dropped 3 bases and J dropped 6 bases, with 9 bases sitting between them. CDR1 and CDR2 (germline): LNHDA, SQIVND (reference sequence). CDR3 length equals 13 residues. The CDR3 DNA reads TGTGCCAGTAGTATCCAGGGTACTCAGCCCCAGCATTTT. Its protein is CASSIQGTQPQHF.

Concerning this clonotype itself: A read error is possible here, since a much larger clone lies one base away. V usage is TRBV7-3 and J usage is TRBJ1-2, with D unclear. Deletions cut 2 bases from V and 0 bases from J, with 13 bases between. This CDR3 has 16 amino acids. Germline assignment: CDR1 SGHTA and CDR2 FQGTGA. The DNA for the CDR3 is TGTGCCAGCAGCTTACCCCCGTCCGGTGCTAACTATGGCTACACCTTC. Translated: CASSLPPSGANYGYTF. The entire variable domain, with the rest obtained from reference TRBV7-3 and TRBJ1-2, is as follows: GAGVSQTPSNKVTEKGKYVELRCDPISGHTALYWYRQSLGQGPEFLIYFQGTGAADDSGLPNDRFFAVRPEGSVSTLKIQRTERGDSAVYLCASSLPPSGANYGYTFGSGTRLTVV.

The V call is TRBV11-2, the J call TRBJ2-7; TRBD1 is a possible D gene (5 bases). The CDR3 length is 14 residues. Germline CDR1 is SGHAT and CDR2 is FQNNGV. The V and J ends lost 4 bases and 6 bases respectively, with 16 bases between them. In DNA form, the CDR3 reads TGTGCCAGCAGCTCCGCTGGGGTAGGGGCCGAGCAGTACTTC. As protein: CASSSAGVGAEQYF.

On this clonotype itself: Relative to the germline gene, one junction end is altered; a read error may explain this. The chain links TRBV27 to TRBJ1-1; 8 nucleotides agree with TRBD1. From germline, CDR1 is MNHEY and CDR2 SMNVEV (reference sequence). The length of the CDR3 is 14 residues. The CDR3 sequence is CVSSLTGVDTEAFF. The CDR3 nucleotides read TGTGTCAGCAGTTTGACAGGGGTTGACACTGAAGCTTTCTTT.

The rearrangement links TRBV13 to TRBJ2-7, with D uncertain. Looked up from germline, CDR1 is PRHDT and CDR2 is FYEKMQ (reference sequence). V was trimmed by 5 bases and J by 0 bases, leaving 14 bases between them. The CDR3 length is 15 residues. The CDR3 nucleotides are TGTGCCAGCAGCCCCCCTTCCACCCGCTCCTACGAGCAGTACTTC. It is translated as CASSPPSTRSYEQYF. Looking up the rest from reference TRBV13 and TRBJ2-7 gives the full variable domain: AAGVIQSPRHLIKEKRETATLKCYPIPRHDTVYWYQQGPGQDPQFLISFYEKMQSDKGSIPDRFSAQQFSDYHSELNMSSLELGDSALYFCASSPPSTRSYEQYFGPGTRLTVT.

The chain uses TRBV7-9 and TRBJ2-1; possibly TRBD1 or TRBD2 for D (5 bases each). CDR3 length equals 17 residues. Germline V lookup: CDR1 SEHNR, CDR2 FQNEAQ (reference sequence). The ends were cut back, 7 bases at V and 0 bases at J, with 19 bases in the middle. The CDR3 here is CASTVYGRDLSYNEQFF. CDR3 sequence (DNA): TGTGCCAGCACCGTGTATGGCCGGGACCTCTCCTACAATGAGCAGTTCTTC.

This clonotype was seen many times. The J gene is TRBJ2-1, the V gene TRBV9; D remains unclear. The length of the CDR3 is 16 residues. The V gene lost 3 bases and the J gene lost 0 bases, with 13 bases spanning the gap. The germline gives CDR1 SGDLS, CDR2 YYNGEE. CDR3 amino acids: CASSGGPRSSYNEQFF. In nucleotides, the CDR3 is TGTGCCAGCAGCGGAGGTCCCAGGAGCTCCTACAATGAGCAGTTCTTC.

This sequence joins TRBV6-2 or TRBV6-3 and TRBJ2-2; a weak D match, TRBD1 (5 bases). CDR3 size: 12 residues. The germline V and J ends were trimmed by 5 bases and 7 bases, with 8 bases remaining between them. In germline, CDR1 is MNHEY, CDR2 SVGEGT. In DNA, the CDR3 is TGTGCCAGCAGTCAACAGGTCGGGGAGCTGTTTTTT. Amino acid sequence: CASSQQVGELFF.

This clonotype was counted between two and nine times. CDR3 loop: CASSRGQGGYEQYF. The CDR3 coding sequence is TGCGCCAGCAGCCGGGGACAGGGAGGGTACGAGCAGTACTTC. The J gene is TRBJ2-7, the V gene TRBV4-1; TRBD1 aligns across 9 bases. Germline V gives CDR1 MGHRA, CDR2 YSYEKL. This CDR3 spans 14 amino acids. The V and J ends lost 4 bases and 4 bases, in that order; junction bases with no gene match: 5.

A few counts support this clonotype. The chain employs TRBV12-3 or TRBV12-4 and TRBJ2-2, with TRBD2 matching over 7 bases. V lost 3 bases, J lost 6 bases, and 10 bases stayed unmatched. This CDR3 region has 16 residues. The chain's CDR3 is CASSFSLAVKSGELFF. CDR3 DNA: TGTGCCAGCAGTTTTTCTCTAGCGGTAAAGTCCGGGGAGCTGTTTTTT.

This clonotype was seen repeatedly, ten times or more. The chain couples TRBV11-2 to TRBJ2-7; D assignment may be TRBD1 or TRBD2 (5 bases each). The CDR3 loop spans 14 amino acids. Trimming stripped 3 bases from V and 6 bases from J, with 15 bases between. The germline V gene has CDR1 SGHAT and CDR2 FQNNGV. CDR3 nucleotide sequence: TGTGCCAGCAGCTTCCGGGACGGTGGGTTCGAGCAGTACTTC. This sequence encodes CASSFRDGGFEQYF.

This clonotype has a count of ten or more. This chain joins TRBV28 and TRBJ1-6; 10 positions agree with TRBD1. The CDR3 contains 15 residues. CDR1 and CDR2 from the germline V gene are MDHEN and SYDVKM. With V trimmed by 7 bases and J by 10 bases, 10 bases remained unmatched. CDR3 DNA: TGTGCCAGCACCGGGACAGGGGAAGTAGGATCACCCCTCCACTTT. This translates into CASTGTGEVGSPLHF.